Ten or more counts support the clone carrying this T cell receptor (beta chain). Measured with immunoSEQ multiplex PCR; TCRdb has only the in-frame clones, and not every one. The table records 150,000 or so clones, 70% to 85% of them present only once. Per germline, CDR1 SGDLS and CDR2 YYNGEE. The length of the CDR3 is 14 residues. After removal of 6 bases from V and 3 bases from J, the junction contained 7 bases not matched to a gene. The data are from a study of blood T cell repertoires in COVID-19. Study-level background: The study drew acute and convalescent COVID-19 samples from the United States, Italy and Spain. Sources were T cells, B-cell-depleted T cells, or PBMCs; the material itself was cDNA or gDNA.

The clonotype was recovered from a woman aged 80 or older with acute or convalescent COVID-19. V and J are TRBV9 and TRBJ2-7, with TRBD1 identical over 9 bases. The source material was peripheral blood. In DNA form, the CDR3 reads TGTGCCAGCAACCAGATGGGACAGGGCTACGAGCAGTACTTC. Residues: CASNQMGQGYEQYF.